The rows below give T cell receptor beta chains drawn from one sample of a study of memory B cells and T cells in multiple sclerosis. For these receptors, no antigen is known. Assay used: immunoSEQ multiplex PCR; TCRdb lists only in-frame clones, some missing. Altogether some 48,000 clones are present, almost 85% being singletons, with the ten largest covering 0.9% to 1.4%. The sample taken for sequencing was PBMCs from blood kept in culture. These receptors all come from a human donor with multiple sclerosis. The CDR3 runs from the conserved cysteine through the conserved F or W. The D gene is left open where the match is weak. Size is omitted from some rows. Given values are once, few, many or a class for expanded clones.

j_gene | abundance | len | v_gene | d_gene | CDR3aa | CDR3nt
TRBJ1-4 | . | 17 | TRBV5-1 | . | CASSLGIGSATNEKLFF | TGCGCCAGCAGCTTGGGGATAGGGTCTGCAACTAATGAAAAACTGTTTTTT
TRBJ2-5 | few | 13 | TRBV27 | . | CASSFRTWETQYF | TGTGCCAGCAGTTTCCGAACGTGGGAGACCCAGTACTTC
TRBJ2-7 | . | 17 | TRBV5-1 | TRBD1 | CASSSPGTGLSSYEQYF | TGCGCCAGCAGCTCCCCCGGGACAGGGCTCAGCTCCTACGAGCAGTACTTC
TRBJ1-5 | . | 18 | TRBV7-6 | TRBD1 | CASSKWTGGTFSNQPQHF | TGTGCCAGCAGCAAGTGGACAGGGGGCACCTTTAGCAATCAGCCCCAGCATTTT
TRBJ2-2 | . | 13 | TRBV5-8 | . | CASSVVNTGELFF | TGTGCCAGCAGCGTGGTGAACACCGGGGAGCTGTTTTTT
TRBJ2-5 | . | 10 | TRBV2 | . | CATGEETQYF | TGTGCCACGGGGGAGGAGACCCAGTACTTC
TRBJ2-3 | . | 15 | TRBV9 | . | CASSVQGFSADTQYF | TGTGCCAGCAGCGTACAGGGTTTTTCCGCAGATACGCAGTATTTT
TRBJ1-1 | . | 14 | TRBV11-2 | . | CASSLGPTNTEAFF | TGTGCCAGCAGCTTGGGACCGACAAACACTGAAGCTTTCTTT
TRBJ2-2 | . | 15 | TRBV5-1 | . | CASSSLQGTDGELFF | TGCGCCAGCAGCTCCTTACAGGGTACGGACGGGGAGCTGTTTTTT
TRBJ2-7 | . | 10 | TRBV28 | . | CASSYYEQYF | TGTGCCAGCAGTTACTACGAGCAGTACTTC
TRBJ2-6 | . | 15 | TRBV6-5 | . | CATFGPGSGANVLTF | .
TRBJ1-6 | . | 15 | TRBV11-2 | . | CASSLDWAGESPLHF | TGTGCCAGCAGCTTAGACTGGGCAGGGGAATCACCCCTCCACTTT
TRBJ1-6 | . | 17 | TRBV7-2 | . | CASSLVAGSSYNSPLHF | TGTGCCAGCAGCTTAGTGGCAGGGAGCTCCTATAATTCACCCCTCCACTTT
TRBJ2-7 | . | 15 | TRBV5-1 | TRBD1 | CASSSSRTGNSEQYF | TGCGCCAGCAGCTCGTCGAGGACAGGTAATTCTGAGCAGTACTTC
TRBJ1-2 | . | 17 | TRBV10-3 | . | CAISESISVGFESSYTF | TGTGCCATCAGTGAGAGTATTAGTGTGGGATTCGAGTCAAGCTACACCTTC
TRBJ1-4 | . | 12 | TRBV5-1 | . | CASSPDREKLFF | TGCGCCAGCAGCCCCGACAGGGAAAAACTGTTTTTT
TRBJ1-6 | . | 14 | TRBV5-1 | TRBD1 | CASSWGGQASPLHF | TGCGCCAGCAGCTGGGGGGGACAGGCTTCACCCCTCCACTTT
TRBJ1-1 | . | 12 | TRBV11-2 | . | CASGGMNTEAFF | TGTGCCTCGGGGGGGATGAACACTGAAGCTTTCTTT
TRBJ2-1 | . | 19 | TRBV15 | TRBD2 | CATSRDLTSGGSPPFGQFF | TGTGCCACCAGCAGAGATTTAACTAGCGGGGGCTCCCCTCCCTTTGGGCAGTTCTTC
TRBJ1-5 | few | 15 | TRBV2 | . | CASSEYGDFGQPQHF | TGTGCCAGCAGTGAATATGGGGATTTCGGTCAGCCCCAGCATTTT
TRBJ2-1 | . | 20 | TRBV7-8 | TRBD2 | CASSPGLAGALPHKDNEQFF | TGTGCCAGCAGCCCCGGACTAGCGGGGGCCCTGCCCCACAAAGACAATGAGCAGTTCTTC
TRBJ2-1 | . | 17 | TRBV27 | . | CASSLRSGVGTHNEQFF | TGTGCCAGCAGTTTACGCTCTGGGGTGGGCACCCACAATGAGCAGTTCTTC
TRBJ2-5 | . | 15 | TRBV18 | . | CASSPLGPAGETQYF | TGTGCCAGCTCACCACTGGGACCCGCCGGGGAGACCCAGTACTTC
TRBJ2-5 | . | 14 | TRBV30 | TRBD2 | CAWRFAGGGETQYF | TGTGCCTGGAGATTTGCGGGGGGCGGAGAGACCCAGTACTTC
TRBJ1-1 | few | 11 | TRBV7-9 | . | CASSPNHEAFF | TGTGCCAGCAGCCCCAATCATGAAGCTTTCTTT
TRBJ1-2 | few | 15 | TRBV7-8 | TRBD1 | CASNSLRDRSYGYTF | TGTGCCAGCAACTCCCTCCGGGACAGATCGTATGGCTACACCTTC
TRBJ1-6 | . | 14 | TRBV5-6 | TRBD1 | CASRKGQGNSPLHF | TGTGCCAGCAGAAAGGGACAGGGGAATTCACCCCTCCACTTT
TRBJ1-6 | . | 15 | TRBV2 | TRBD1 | CASNTGDRGNSPLHF | TGTGCCAGCAACACGGGGGACAGGGGTAATTCACCCCTCCACTTT
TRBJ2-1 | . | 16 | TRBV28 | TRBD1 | CASSTPTGGSYNEQFF | TGTGCCAGCAGTACCCCGACAGGGGGCTCCTACAATGAGCAGTTCTTC
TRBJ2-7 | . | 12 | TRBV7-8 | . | CASSLYSYEQYF | TGTGCCAGCTCGCTGTACTCCTACGAGCAGTACTTC
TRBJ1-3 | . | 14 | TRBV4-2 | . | CASSRPGFEDTIYF | TGTGCCAGCAGCCGACCCGGGTTTGAGGACACCATATATTTT
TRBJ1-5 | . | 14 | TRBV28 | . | CASSLSGVWQPQHF | TGTGCCAGCAGTTTATCCGGGGTCTGGCAGCCCCAGCATTTT
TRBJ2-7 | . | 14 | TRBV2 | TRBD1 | CASSRQGGSYEQYF | TGTGCCAGCAGTAGACAGGGGGGTTCCTACGAGCAGTACTTC
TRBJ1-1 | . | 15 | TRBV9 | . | CASTLTGELNTEAFF | TGTGCCAGCACTCTGACGGGGGAGCTGAACACTGAAGCTTTCTTT